A single TCR beta chain is shown here with its context. This entry belongs to a study of blood T cell repertoires in COVID-19. Study background: Both acute and convalescent COVID-19 samples were obtained from the United States, Italy and Spain. The cDNA or gDNA used as material had been derived from T cells, B-cell-depleted T cells, or PBMCs.

How the authors handled the data: Counts of nucleated cells, estimated from reference gene primer amplification, were obtained. Produced via immunoSEQ multiplex PCR; TCRdb's table is partial and in-frame only. That table supplies the V and J calls and clone size; D and trimming were determined from the DNA. The sample includes about 200,000 clones, 88% of them seen just once. The CDR3 loop spans 13 amino acids. Trimming at V came to 4 bases and at J to 7 bases, leaving 1 base not matched to a gene. Germline V gene data show CDR1 as SGHRS and CDR2 as YFSETQ. The chain joins TRBV5-1 to TRBJ2-1; 11 bases fit TRBD2. The sample comprised peripheral blood. The TCR sequence derives from a man aged 18 to 30 with active or convalescent COVID-19. The CDR3, as DNA: TGCGCCAGCAGCCTAGCGGGAGGAAATGAGCAGTTCTTC. Translation gives CASSLAGGNEQFF.